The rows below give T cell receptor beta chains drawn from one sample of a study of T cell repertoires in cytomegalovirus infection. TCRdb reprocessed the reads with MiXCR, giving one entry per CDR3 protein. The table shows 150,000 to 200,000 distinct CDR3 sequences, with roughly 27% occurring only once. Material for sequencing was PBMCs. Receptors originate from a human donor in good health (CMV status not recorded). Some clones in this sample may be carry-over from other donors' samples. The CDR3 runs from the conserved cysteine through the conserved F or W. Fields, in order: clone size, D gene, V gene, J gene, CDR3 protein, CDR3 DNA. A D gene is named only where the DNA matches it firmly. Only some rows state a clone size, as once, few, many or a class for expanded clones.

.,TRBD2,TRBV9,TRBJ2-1,CASSPLLSGGAAEQFF,TGTGCCAGCAGTCCACTACTTAGCGGGGGGGCTGCTGAGCAGTTCTTC
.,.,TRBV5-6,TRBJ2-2,CASSLGGGGTGELFF,TGTGCCAGCAGCCTAGGAGGGGGCGGCACCGGGGAGCTGTTTTTT
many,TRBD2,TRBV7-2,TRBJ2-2,CASSLTSERGGTGELFF,TGTGCCAGCAGCCTGACTAGCGAGCGGGGGGGGACCGGGGAGCTGTTTTTT
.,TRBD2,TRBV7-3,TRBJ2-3,CASSFLAASTDTQYF,TGTGCCAGCAGCTTCCTAGCGGCTAGCACAGATACGCAGTATTTT
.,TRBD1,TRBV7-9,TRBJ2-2,CASSLVTGGGTGELFF,TGTGCCAGCAGCTTAGTGACAGGGGGCGGCACCGGGGAGCTGTTTTTT
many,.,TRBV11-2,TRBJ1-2,CASSLDVQVIGYTF,TGTGCCAGCAGCTTAGATGTTCAGGTCATAGGCTACACCTTC
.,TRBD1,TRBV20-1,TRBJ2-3,CSARRTTGDTDTQYF,TGCAGTGCTAGACGGACAACAGGGGACACAGATACGCAGTATTTT
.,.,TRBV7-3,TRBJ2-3,CASSLVGTSRTDTQYF,TGTGCCAGCAGCTTAGTCGGCACTTCCCGCACAGATACGCAGTATTTT
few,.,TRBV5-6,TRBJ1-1,CASTSPGGTEAFF,TGTGCCAGCACCTCCCCCGGAGGGACTGAAGCTTTCTTT
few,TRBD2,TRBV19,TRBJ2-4,CASRRTSGGVAKNIQYF,TGTGCCAGTAGACGGACTAGCGGGGGGGTAGCCAAAAACATTCAGTACTTC
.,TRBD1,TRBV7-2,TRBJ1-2,CASSSYGTDYGYTF,TGTGCCAGCAGCTCTTACGGGACAGATTATGGCTACACCTTC
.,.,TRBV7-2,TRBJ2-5,CASSSYYGYQETQYF,TGTGCCAGCAGCTCCTATTACGGGTACCAAGAGACCCAGTACTTC
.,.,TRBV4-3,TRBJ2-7,CASSPSVSSSYEQYF,TGCGCCAGCAGCCCCTCTGTCAGTAGCTCCTACGAGCAGTACTTC
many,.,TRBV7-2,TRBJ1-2,CASSLVPSRYGYTF,TGTGCCAGCAGCTTAGTGCCAAGCCGCTATGGCTACACCTTC
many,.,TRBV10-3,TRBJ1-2,CAIEGGGEDGYTF,TGTGCCATCGAAGGGGGGGGCGAAGATGGCTACACCTTC
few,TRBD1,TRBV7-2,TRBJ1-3,CASSRTGPSGNTIYF,TGTGCCAGCAGCCGGACAGGGCCCTCTGGAAACACCATATATTTT
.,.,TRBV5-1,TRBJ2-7,CASSFLTGLSYEQYF,TGCGCCAGCAGCTTCTTGACAGGTTTATCCTACGAGCAGTACTTC
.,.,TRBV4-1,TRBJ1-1,CASSQGQGGGTEAFF,TGCGCCAGCAGCCAAGGCCAAGGGGGGGGGACTGAAGCTTTCTTT
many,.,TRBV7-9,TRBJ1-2,CASSSRGLGGYTF,TGTGCCAGCAGCTCTCGGGGCCTGGGGGGCTACACCTTC
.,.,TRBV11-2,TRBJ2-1,CASSQADPPNEQFF,TGTGCCAGCAGCCAAGCGGACCCCCCCAATGAGCAGTTCTTC
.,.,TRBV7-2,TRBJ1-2,CASSTRQKYGYTF,TGTGCCAGCAGCACCCGACAGAAATATGGCTACACCTTC
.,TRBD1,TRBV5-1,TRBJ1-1,CASSPGQGSVEAFF,TGCGCCAGCAGCCCGGGACAGGGATCGGTTGAAGCTTTCTTT
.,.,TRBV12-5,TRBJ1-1,CASGLGLSLGAFF,TGTGCTAGTGGTCTGGGACTTTCCTTAGGAGCTTTCTTT
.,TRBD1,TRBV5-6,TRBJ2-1,CASSAVGQATEDEQFF,TGTGCCAGCAGCGCGGTTGGACAGGCTACGGAGGATGAGCAGTTCTTC
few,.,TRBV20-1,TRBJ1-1,CSARKTEGTEAFF,TGCAGTGCTAGAAAGACAGAAGGCACTGAAGCTTTCTTT
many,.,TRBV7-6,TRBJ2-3,CASSSATGTDTQYF,TGTGCCAGCAGCTCCGCGACAGGCACAGATACGCAGTATTTT
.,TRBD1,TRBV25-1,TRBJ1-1,CASSDRQGLGNTEAFF,TGTGCCAGCAGTGATCGACAGGGCTTGGGGAACACTGAAGCTTTCTTT
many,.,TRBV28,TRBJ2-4,CASSTLTAAKNIQYF,TGTGCCAGCAGCACCCTGACAGCAGCCAAAAACATTCAGTACTTC
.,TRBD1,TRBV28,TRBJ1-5,CAGGQGSQPQHF,TGTGCCGGGGGACAGGGTAGTCAGCCCCAGCATTTT
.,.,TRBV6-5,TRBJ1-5,CASSPRHANQPQHF,TGTGCCAGCAGTCCTCGACACGCGAATCAGCCCCAGCATTTT
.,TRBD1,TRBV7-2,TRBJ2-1,CASSSWTGSNEQFF,TGTGCCAGCAGCTCTTGGACAGGATCAAATGAGCAGTTCTTC
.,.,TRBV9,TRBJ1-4,CASSPGPEREKLFF,TGTGCCAGCAGCCCGGGACCGGAGAGGGAAAAACTGTTTTTT
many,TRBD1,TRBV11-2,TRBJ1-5,CASSSDRGQPQHF,TGTGCCAGCAGCTCGGACAGGGGCCAGCCCCAGCATTTT
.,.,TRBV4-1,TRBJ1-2,CASSQRGANYGYTF,TGCGCCAGCAGCCAACGGGGCGCGAACTATGGCTACACCTTC
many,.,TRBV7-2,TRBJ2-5,CASSLWEGAEETQYF,TGTGCCAGCAGCCTGTGGGAGGGGGCTGAAGAGACCCAGTACTTC
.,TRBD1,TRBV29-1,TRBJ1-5,CSVRQGNQPQHF,TGCAGCGTTCGACAGGGAAATCAGCCCCAGCATTTT
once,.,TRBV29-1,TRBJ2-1,CSARTGIDEQFF,TGCAGCGCCCGAACCGGGATTGATGAGCAGTTCTTC
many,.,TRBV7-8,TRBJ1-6,CASSLDGKSSYNSPLHF,TGTGCCAGCAGCTTAGACGGGAAGAGCTCCTATAATTCACCCCTCCACTTT
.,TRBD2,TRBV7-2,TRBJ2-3,CASSSPTSGKYTDTQYF,TGTGCCAGCAGCTCGCCGACTAGCGGAAAATACACAGATACGCAGTATTTT
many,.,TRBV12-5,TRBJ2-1,CASGSSDIYYNEQFF,TGTGCTAGTGGATCCTCCGACATTTACTACAATGAGCAGTTCTTC
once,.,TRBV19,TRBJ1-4,CASTPTWGLRENLFF,TGTGCCAGTACTCCCACATGGGGCCTGAGAGAGAATCTGTTTTTT
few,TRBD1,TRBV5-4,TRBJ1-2,CASSLAGGQTTNYGYTF,TGTGCCAGCAGCTTGGCGGGGGGACAGACAACTAACTATGGCTACACCTTC
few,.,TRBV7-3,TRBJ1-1,CASSTDSHTEAFF,TGTGCCAGCAGCACTGACAGCCACACTGAAGCTTTCTTT